This T cell receptor (beta chain) originates from a study of blood T cell repertoires in COVID-19. Per the study methods: The authors estimated nucleated cell counts from reference gene primer amplification. Only in-frame clones appear in the TCRdb table, and some are missing; sequencing was by immunoSEQ multiplex PCR. The V and J calls and clone size come from that table; D and trimming were worked out from the DNA. The profile shows about 250,000 clones, around 90% of them singletons. V was shortened by 6 bases and J by 5 bases, with 12 bases between the two germline ends. The CDR3 has 13 amino acids. Germline CDR1 and CDR2: KGHDR and SFDVKD.

The sequenced sample was peripheral blood. The V and J genes are TRBV24-1 and TRBJ2-5; possible D gene TRBD2, 6 bases. This clonotype was obtained from a man aged 25 to 40 with COVID-19, enrolled during active disease. The CDR3 region is CATSTGDGETQYF. CDR3 bases: TGTGCCACCAGTACGGGAGACGGGGAGACCCAGTACTTC.